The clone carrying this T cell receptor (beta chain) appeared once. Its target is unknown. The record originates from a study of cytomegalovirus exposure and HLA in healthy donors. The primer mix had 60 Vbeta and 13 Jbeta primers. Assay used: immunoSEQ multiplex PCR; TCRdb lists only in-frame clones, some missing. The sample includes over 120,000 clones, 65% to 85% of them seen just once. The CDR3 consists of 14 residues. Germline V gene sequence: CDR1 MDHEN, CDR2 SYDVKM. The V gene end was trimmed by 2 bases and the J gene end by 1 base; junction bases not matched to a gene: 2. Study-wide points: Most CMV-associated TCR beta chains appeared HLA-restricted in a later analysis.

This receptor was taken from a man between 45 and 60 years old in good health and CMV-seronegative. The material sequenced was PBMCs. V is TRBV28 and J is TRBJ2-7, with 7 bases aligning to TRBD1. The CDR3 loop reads CASSLTGESYEQYF. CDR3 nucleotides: TGTGCCAGCAGTTTAACAGGGGAGTCCTACGAGCAGTACTTC.